The sequence of this T cell receptor beta chain was determined in a study of blood T cell repertoires in COVID-19. Only in-frame clones appear in the TCRdb table, and some are missing; sequencing was by immunoSEQ multiplex PCR. Of approximately 220,000 clones listed, 83% are singletons. Germline V lookup: CDR1 MNHEY, CDR2 SVGAGI. The CDR3 runs 13 residues. Trimming stripped 2 bases from V and 3 bases from J, with 7 bases between. The receptor's source is a woman in her thirties or forties who had been exposed to COVID-19. V is TRBV6-5 and J is TRBJ1-1; D remains unclear. The sample was PBMCs or T cells enriched from blood (not recorded which). The CDR3 DNA is TGTGCCAGCAGTTACCTGCAGGACACTGAAGCTTTCTTT. Amino acids: CASSYLQDTEAFF.